This T cell receptor beta chain was recovered during a study of blood T cell repertoires in COVID-19 (TCRdb year 2020). Regarding the study in general: The collaborator samples originated in the United States, Italy and Spain and spanned the acute and convalescent phases of COVID-19. The prospective study material was composed of cDNA or gDNA derived from T cells, B-cell-depleted T cells, or PBMCs. Subjects who had been exposed to COVID-19, were actively infected with it, or had recovered from it provided the deeply sampled blood TCRbeta repertoires that made up the dataset. The repertoires were released in a freely available public database meant as a resource for research on the immune response to SARS-CoV-2. Samples came from the ongoing ImmuneRACE study (first 160 participants) plus 1,254 subjects from 6 global collaborators. A de-identified subject ID, COVID-19 status, age in years and sex were almost always included in the sample metadata. Where HLA class I and class II types were available, the types were taken from metadata supplied by the sample provider, not from assay-based typing.

Reading from cysteine to phenylalanine, the CDR3 counts 14 amino acids. Only the CDR3 DNA is retained, 42 bases long and in frame from the first base. After removal of 3 bases from V and 2 bases from J, the junction retains 2 bases not matched to a gene. Taken from the germline V gene, the CDR1 and CDR2 loops are SNHLY and FYNNEI. What the research found in general, with its limitations: Clinical and demographic metadata were provided uncurated, with the amount varying by source and participant.

This clone came up once. No antigen is known for it. Base qualities are not provided; no much larger clone lies one nucleotide away. Distinct nucleotide sequences in the sample also encode this CDR3. TCRbeta CDR3 regions were amplified from genomic DNA by means of the immunoSEQ Assay, a bias-controlled multiplex PCR. In the paper's pipeline: Nucleated cell counts per sample were estimated from amplification of reference gene primers within the assay. Sequence reads were collapsed and filtered to measure the absolute abundance of every unique TCRbeta CDR3 rearrangement. For each sample, productive Simpson clonality was calculated as the square root of Simpson's diversity index over productive rearrangements. The table was pulled from immuneACCESS by TCRdb, which kept in-frame rearrangements only. Such tables lose some clones; where checked, under half of the loss comes from unresolved V genes, and the rest has no known cause. D and trimming were read from the DNA, whereas the V and J calls and clone size are those reported in that table. This sample is represented by about 250,000 clones; nearly 95% of them were singletons. The ten most abundant clones make up around 0.86% of the sample.

One collaborating source in Seattle enrolled patients during active infection and followed them longitudinally through the course of disease. Whole blood was collected in K2EDTA tubes by collaborating institutions according to the institutions' own protocols. For TCRbeta analysis, collaborators shipped samples as frozen whole blood, isolated PBMCs, or DNA extracted from either of those sample types. The receptor comes from a young man with COVID-19, enrolled during active disease. The receptor chain draws on TRBV2 and TRBJ2-5, with 8 junctional bases fitting TRBD2. The sequenced sample was peripheral blood. The sequence in DNA is TGTGCCAGCAGTGACCGGGGGGGTCAAGAGACCCAGTACTTC. This codes for CASSDRGGQETQYF.